This TCR beta chain originates from a study of cytomegalovirus exposure and HLA in healthy donors. Broader study findings: Cytomegalovirus association was assigned to about 150 TCR beta chains.

Only in-frame clones appear in the TCRdb table, and some are missing; sequencing was by immunoSEQ multiplex PCR. The table lists tens of thousands of clones, 85% to 95% of them singletons. From the 120-subject validation cohort, which was separate from the approximately 720-subject first cohort, the donors were drawn. On this clone itself: Its antigen is not identified.

The receptor was isolated from a woman younger than 35 in good health and CMV-seronegative. Sequences were obtained from PBMCs.

CDR3 bases: TGTGCCAGCAGTGCCGGACTAGCGGGGGGTCAACAAGAGACCCAGTACTTC. Residues: CASSAGLAGGQQETQYF. The chain links TRBV2 to TRBJ2-5, with 14 bases fitting TRBD2. The CDR3 runs 17 residues. The junction had 6 bases not matched to a gene; V was cut back by 4 bases and J by 2 bases. Germline V gene sequence: CDR1 SNHLY, CDR2 FYNNEI.